These 23 T cell receptor beta chains share one sample of origin, sequenced in a study of cytomegalovirus exposure and HLA in healthy donors. In the PCR, 60 Vbeta and 13 Jbeta primers were used. Measured with immunoSEQ multiplex PCR; TCRdb has only the in-frame clones, and not every one. The repertoire holds around 96,000 clones, with 55% to 75% as singletons. Sequencing was carried out using PBMCs. These receptors were collected from a man aged 60-69 years in good health and CMV-seronegative.

This clone was counted a few times. The chain employs TRBV5-1 and TRBJ2-1, with D maybe TRBD2 (5 bases). V lost 1 base and J lost 8, with 16 bases in between. The CDR3 is 15 amino acids. CDR1 SGHRS and CDR2 YFSETQ come from the germline V gene. CDR3 coding DNA: TGCGCCAGCAGCTTGCTGGGGTTCGGTAGCGATGAGCAGTTCTTC. Protein product: CASSLLGFGSDEQFF.

The CDR3 DNA reads TGTGCCAGCAGCCCTATAAGACAGTACAATGAGCAGTTCTTC. Translating gives CASSPIRQYNEQFF. This chain connects TRBV2 to TRBJ2-1; D is perhaps TRBD1 (5 bases). This CDR3 is 14 amino acids long. Trimming took 6 bases from V and 4 from J, leaving 13 bases between them. In germline, CDR1 is SNHLY, CDR2 FYNNEI.

The chain carries TRBV9 and TRBJ2-4; 7 bases align to TRBD1. This CDR3 region has 16 residues. Per the germline V gene, CDR1 is SGDLS and CDR2 is YYNGEE. V gave up 2 bases and J gave up 3 bases; unmatched junction bases: 8. The CDR3 nucleotides read TGTGCCAGCAGCGTTCCGGGCACAGGGGACAAAAACATTCAGTACTTC. Protein: CASSVPGTGDKNIQYF. The complete variable domain, with remaining parts taken from reference TRBV9 and TRBJ2-4, reads DSGVTQTPKHLITATGQRVTLRCSPRSGDLSVYWYQQSLDQGLQFLIQYYNGEERAKGNILERFSAQQFPDLHSELNLSSLELGDSALYFCASSVPGTGDKNIQYFGAGTRLSVL.

The chain is built from TRBV10-1 and TRBJ2-3, with a possible D match to TRBD1 (5 bases). This CDR3 is built from 15 residues. V lost 5 bases to trimming and J lost 8 bases, with 20 bases between them. Germline values: CDR1 WNHNN, CDR2 SYGVQD (reference sequence). The CDR3: CASSMDGNFQGTQYF. As DNA, the CDR3 is TGCGCCAGCAGTATGGACGGAAATTTCCAGGGTACGCAGTATTTT.

This chain links TRBV7-2 with TRBJ2-5; TRBD2 might be the D (6 bases). CDR1 is SGHTA and CDR2 is FQGNSA in the germline V gene. Trimming removed 5 bases at V and 4 bases at J, with 17 bases between. CDR3 size: 15 residues. CDR3 protein: CASSRWRGVGETQYF. CDR3 DNA: TGTGCCAGCAGCCGTTGGAGGGGAGTAGGAGAGACCCAGTACTTC.

V and J are TRBV28 and TRBJ2-7; 7 bases match TRBD1. The V gene end was trimmed by 5 bases and the J gene end by 7 bases; junction bases not matched to a gene: 11. The CDR3 runs to 14 residues. Germline V gene sequence: CDR1 MDHEN, CDR2 SYDVKM. CDR3 region: CASSQTGMIYEQYF. DNA of the CDR3: TGTGCCAGCAGTCAGACAGGGATGATTTATGAGCAGTACTTC.

This clone was detected only a few times. This chain connects TRBV14 to TRBJ1-1; 7 nucleotides agree with TRBD1. Germline lookup yields CDR1 SGHDN and CDR2 FVKESK. There are 13 residues in the CDR3. V was pared by 4 bases and J by 11 bases, with 10 bases of the junction left unmatched. CDR3 coding DNA: TGTGCCAGCAGCCTCATCCCAGGGGGGCGCGCTTTCTTT. This sequence encodes CASSLIPGGRAFF.

This clone was found a few times. CDR3 coding DNA: TGTGCCTGGAGCTCCGGGACAGGGTTTAATCAGCCCCAGCATTTT. Amino acids: CAWSSGTGFNQPQHF. The gene calls are TRBV30 and TRBJ1-5; 9 bases are a match to TRBD1. Trimming at V came to 3 bases and at J to 4 bases, leaving 7 bases not matched to a gene. CDR1 and CDR2 from the germline V gene are GTSNPN and SVGIG (reference sequence). The CDR3 is made up of 15 amino acids.

This clone came up a few times. This chain links TRBV9 with TRBJ2-1; 9 nucleotides align to TRBD2. V lost 0 bases to trimming and J lost 4 bases; unmatched junction nucleotides: 8. CDR1 and CDR2 from the germline V gene are SGDLS and YYNGEE. This CDR3 has 17 residues. CDR3 in DNA: TGTGCCAGCAGCGTAGATCCCCCTAGCGGGATTTACAATGAGCAGTTCTTC. Amino acids: CASSVDPPSGIYNEQFF.

The V gene is TRBV6-5, the J gene TRBJ1-5, with D perhaps TRBD1 (5 bases). CDR3 length: 14 residues. Germline values: CDR1 MNHEY, CDR2 SVGAGI. Deletions cut 6 bases from V and 7 bases from J, with 16 bases between. The CDR3 coding sequence is TGTGCCAGCAGCCTCACCGGGGGTATGCAGCCCCAGCATTTT. It yields the protein CASSLTGGMQPQHF.

This clone was observed a single time. V gene TRBV6-6 combines with J gene TRBJ1-1; D ambiguous. CDR1 is MNHNY, CDR2 SVGAGI, per germline (reference sequence). This CDR3 is 13 amino acids long. Trimming left V 0 bases short and J 10 bases short, with 12 bases between. The chain's CDR3 is CASSYSMTEVAFF. CDR3 DNA: TGTGCCAGCAGTTACTCGATGACCGAGGTAGCTTTCTTT.

This clone occurred a few times. The V call is TRBV28, the J call TRBJ2-5, with a tentative D call TRBD2 (5 bases). Judging by the DNA end, TRBJ2-7 fits better; the J call may be wrong. Germline V gives CDR1 MDHEN, CDR2 SYDVKM. This CDR3 comprises 13 residues. The CDR3 protein is CASSPLGGYEQYF. The DNA of the CDR3 is TGTGCCAGCAGCCCCCTAGGAGGATACGAGCAGTACTTC.

The V and J genes are TRBV28 and TRBJ1-2; D unclear. Trimming left V 6 bases short and J 8 bases short, with 25 bases between. This CDR3 region has 16 residues. Germline CDR1 is MDHEN and CDR2 is SYDVKM. The CDR3 nucleotides are TGTGCCAGCAGCCTGGTGGTGGAGACTCGCTTTAAAGGCTACACCTTC. Protein: CASSLVVETRFKGYTF.

This clone has just a few counts. The V and J genes are TRBV11-2 and TRBJ2-4, with 7 bases that match TRBD1. The junction had 10 bases not matched to a gene; V was cut back by 5 bases and J by 0 bases. Germline values: CDR1 SGHAT, CDR2 FQNNGV. The CDR3 extends over 17 amino acids. The CDR3 reads CASSTRTGSIAKNIQYF. DNA of the CDR3: TGTGCCAGCAGCACCCGGACAGGATCCATAGCCAAAAACATTCAGTACTTC.

This clone was counted a few times. V usage is TRBV28 and J usage is TRBJ1-4; D remains unclear. This CDR3 has 17 amino acids. Trimming removed 3 bases at V and 4 bases at J, with 18 bases between. CDR1 is MDHEN, CDR2 SYDVKM, per germline. CDR3 DNA sequence: TGTGCCAGCAGTTTGCCGGGAAGACGCACATTTAATGAAAAACTGTTTTTT. Its protein product is CASSLPGRRTFNEKLFF. The complete variable domain, with remaining parts taken from reference TRBV28 and TRBJ1-4, reads DVKVTQSSRYLVKRTGEKVFLECVQDMDHENMFWYRQDPGLGLRLIYFSYDVKMKEKGDIPEGYSVSREKKERFSLILESASTNQTSMYLCASSLPGRRTFNEKLFFGSGTQLSVL.

Details on this clone: One junction end does not reproduce the germline sequence, and a read error may be involved. The chain couples TRBV7-9 to TRBJ1-3; D unresolved. Germline V gene sequence: CDR1 SEHNR, CDR2 FQNEAQ (reference sequence). The CDR3 runs 13 residues. The CDR3 protein is CSSSLYSGNTIYF. CDR3 nucleotides: TGTTCCAGCAGCTTATACTCTGGAAACACCATATATTTT.

The chain joins TRBV18 to TRBJ1-2, with D perhaps matching TRBD1 (5 bases). Germline loops: CDR1 KGHSH, CDR2 LQKENI. This CDR3 region has 14 residues. Trimming cost V 6 bases and J 4 bases, with 15 bases left between them. Here the CDR3 reads CASSTSRVSYGYTF. Here the CDR3 DNA reads TGTGCCAGCTCTACCAGCAGGGTTAGCTATGGCTACACCTTC.

The chain links TRBV28 to TRBJ1-1; D gene unclear. The germline CDR1 and CDR2 sequences are MDHEN and SYDVKM. The V gene lost 2 bases and the J gene lost 6 bases, with 19 bases spanning the gap. The CDR3 totals 16 residues. CDR3 coding DNA: TGTGCCAGCAGTTTAGGGAGAGGCAGCGGTGCCCCTGAAGCTTTCTTT. Protein: CASSLGRGSGAPEAFF.

The V and J genes are TRBV5-1 and TRBJ1-4; 10 positions agree with TRBD1. The CDR3 is 15 residues long. CDR1 and CDR2 from the germline V gene are SGHRS and YFSETQ. Unmatched junction bases numbered 7, after V lost 4 bases and J lost 7 bases. The chain's CDR3 is CASSPWDRGIEKLFF. DNA of the CDR3: TGCGCCAGCAGCCCCTGGGACAGGGGTATTGAAAAACTGTTTTTT.

The chain couples TRBV30 to TRBJ1-1; the D gene is possibly TRBD1 (6 bases). V lost 0 bases and J lost 1, with 15 bases in between. The germline gives CDR1 GTSNPN, CDR2 SVGIG (reference sequence). The CDR3 is 16 residues long. The CDR3 DNA sequence: TGTGCCTGGAGTGTACTTGGGGGCTGGGGGAACACTGAAGCTTTCTTT. It is translated as CAWSVLGGWGNTEAFF.

This clone has a handful of counts. CDR3 nucleotides: TGTTCTAGCAGCAATAGCGGGGCGGCCTACGAGCAGTACTTC. Its protein is CSSSNSGAAYEQYF. The chain combines TRBV7-9 with TRBJ2-7; 8 positions match TRBD2. The CDR3 has 14 residues. Germline loops: CDR1 SEHNR, CDR2 FQNEAQ (reference sequence).

This chain links TRBV9 with TRBJ1-3; D call uncertain. Germline V lookup: CDR1 SGDLS, CDR2 YYNGEE. The CDR3 runs to 14 residues. V was pared by 0 bases and J by 0 bases, with 4 bases between. CDR3 nucleotide sequence: TGTGCCAGCAGCGTAGGGCTCTCTGGAAACACCATATATTTT. Its protein product is CASSVGLSGNTIYF.

This clone was observed a handful of times. V gene TRBV15 combines with J gene TRBJ1-2; 7 bases fit TRBD1. This CDR3 has 13 residues. The germline V gene encodes CDR1 LNHNV and CDR2 YYDKDF (reference sequence). V lost 8 bases to trimming and J lost 8 bases; unmatched junction nucleotides: 11. The CDR3 DNA reads TGTGCCACCGGAGGGACAGTCGGGTGGGGCTACACCTTC. It specifies CATGGTVGWGYTF.